This T cell receptor beta chain was sequenced during a study of T cell repertoires in cytomegalovirus infection. Looked up from germline, CDR1 is SGHTA and CDR2 is FQGNSA. The CDR3 loop spans 15 amino acids. This clonotype was counted only a few times. Antigen unknown. Relative to the germline gene, one junction end is altered; a read error may explain this. TCRdb independently ran MiXCR on the reads; one entry per CDR3 protein. The data hold around 300,000 distinct CDR3 sequences, with around 25% observed a single time. This chain uses TRBV7-2 with TRBJ2-7, with D perhaps matching TRBD1 or TRBD2 (6 bases each). The source material was cultured PBMCs, sampled from culture after CMV antigen stimulation. The clonotype originates from a human donor in good health (CMV status not recorded). Some clones in this sample may be carry-over from other donors' samples. The CDR3 region is CASSLAGAGSEPGVF. The CDR3 DNA follows: TGTGCCAGCAGCTTAGCGGGTGCGGGATCAGAACCAGGGGTCTTC.